The T cell receptor beta chain under discussion was sequenced for a study of blood T cell repertoires in COVID-19 (TCRdb year 2020). Study-wide context: Collaborator samples came from the United States, Italy and Spain and covered acute and convalescent phases of COVID-19. The sample metadata nearly always contained a de-identified subject ID, COVID-19 status, age in years and sex. The prospective study material was composed of cDNA or gDNA derived from T cells, B-cell-depleted T cells, or PBMCs. Where available, HLA class I and class II types were obtained from metadata supplied by the sample provider rather than from assay-based typing. Deeply sampled blood TCRbeta repertoires from subjects exposed to, actively infected with, or recovered from COVID-19 were included in the dataset. Samples came from the ongoing ImmuneRACE study (first 160 participants) plus 1,254 subjects from 6 global collaborators. The repertoires were released in a freely available public database intended as a resource for research on the immune response to SARS-CoV-2. Here is what the overall study found, with its caveats: Clinical and demographic metadata were provided uncurated, with the amount varying by source and participant.

This clone appeared a single time. Its antigen remains undetermined. The input lacks base qualities; no much larger clone sits a single base away. TCRbeta CDR3 regions were amplified from genomic DNA using the immunoSEQ Assay, a bias-controlled multiplex PCR. The original methods were these. The number of nucleated cells in each sample was estimated by amplification of reference gene primers within the assay. To quantify the absolute abundance of each unique TCRbeta CDR3 rearrangement, sequence reads were collapsed and filtered. For each sample, productive Simpson clonality was calculated as the square root of Simpson's diversity index across productive rearrangements. TCRdb limited this immuneACCESS table to in-frame rearrangements with V and J called. A share of clones is missing; checked studies link under half to unresolved V genes, and the rest is unexplained. V and J calls and clone size come straight from that table; D and trimming were deduced from the DNA. The sample table records 170,000 or so clones; roughly 90% of these occur just once. The ten largest clones capture about 6.6% of the sample.

Participants in the prospective study were aged about 18 to 100 years, lived in 20 to 30 United States geographic areas, and enrolled through a virtual design. To assign participants to cohorts, the prospective study relied on clinical history that participants themselves reported in a screening survey and a study questionnaire. Recovered participants in ImmuneRACE Cohort 3 were defined as having two consecutive negative NP/OP PCR tests, clearance from a healthcare professional, or resolution of symptoms. In the prospective study, whole blood, serum and a nasopharyngeal or oropharyngeal swab were collected from each participant by mobile phlebotomists. Prospective study participants could optionally give additional blood draws and questionnaires over an approximately 2-month period. Prospective study blood samples were shipped either frozen or at room temperature before DNA extraction. The cysteine opens and the phenylalanine closes a CDR3 of 17 amino acids. The CDR3 DNA has 51 bases and is translated from base 1. Reading the germline V gene gives CDR1 SGHNT and CDR2 YENEEA. V is cut back by 1 base and J by 0 bases, with 7 bases in the junction unmatched.

What was sequenced was PBMCs or T cells enriched from blood (not recorded which). The clonotype was recovered from a woman aged 45-65 years who had recovered from COVID-19. The V and J segments used are TRBV11-3 and TRBJ1-1, with 8 bases matching TRBD1. The DNA is as follows: TGTGCCAGCAGCTTAGGAATGGACAGGGCGATGAACACTGAAGCTTTCTTT. Protein translation: CASSLGMDRAMNTEAFF.